These 25 T cell receptor beta chains came from one sample sequenced in a study of control samples from healthy donors and cancer patients. Data came from immunoSEQ multiplex PCR; TCRdb stores just in-frame clones and leaves some out. The sample records 91,000 or so clones, more than 85% being singletons. Sequencing was carried out using blood. These receptors originate from a woman aged 25 to 39 in good health.

The genes are TRBV7-7 and TRBJ1-5; possible D gene TRBD1, 5 bases. The CDR3 length is 13 residues. Germline V gene data show CDR1 as SSHAT and CDR2 as FNYEAQ (reference sequence). V was cut by 8 bases and J by 1 base, with 9 bases left in between. CDR3 in amino acids: CASAEGSNQPQHF. The CDR3 DNA is TGTGCCAGCGCCGAGGGGAGCAATCAGCCCCAGCATTTT.

The rearrangement links TRBV9 to TRBJ2-3, with a weak D call TRBD1 (6 bases). This CDR3 has 15 amino acids. Germline V gives CDR1 SGDLS, CDR2 YYNGEE. The germline V and J ends were trimmed by 3 bases and 4 bases, with 15 bases remaining between them. CDR3 coding DNA: TGTGCCAGCAGCGACCTAACACAGGGCGCAGATACGCAGTATTTT. This gives the protein CASSDLTQGADTQYF.

This clone was counted between two and nine times. The J gene is TRBJ2-7, the V gene TRBV6-2 or TRBV6-3; D might be TRBD2 (5 bases). The CDR3 sequence is 14 residues long. V was shortened by 4 bases and J by 2 bases, with 12 bases between the two germline ends. The germline V gene encodes CDR1 MNHEY and CDR2 SVGEGT. CDR3 nucleotide sequence: TGTGCCAGCAGTTGGGGAGTTCCGGCCTACGAGCAGTACTTC. This codes for CASSWGVPAYEQYF.

This chain uses TRBV25-1 with TRBJ1-2; 7 bases match TRBD1. CDR1 and CDR2 (germline): MGHDK, SYGVNS. The CDR3 spans 15 residues. After removal of 0 bases from V and 6 bases from J, the junction contained 7 bases not matched to a gene. The CDR3 is CASSEYFSGGDGYTF. DNA for the CDR3: TGTGCCAGCAGTGAATATTTTTCAGGGGGAGATGGCTACACCTTC.

The chain carries TRBV18 and TRBJ1-6; D remains unclear. Trimming took off 0 bases at V and 7 bases at J, with 7 bases between the two ends. CDR3 length: 14 residues. The V gene's germline CDR1 is KGHSH and CDR2 LQKENI. This CDR3 reads CASSPPLENSPLHF. For the CDR3, the DNA is TGTGCCAGCTCACCACCCCTCGAGAATTCACCCCTCCACTTT.

This clone appeared once. The J gene is TRBJ1-5, the V gene TRBV5-1; D gene unclear. The V end was cut by 0 bases, the J end by 3 bases, with 10 bases between. Germline values: CDR1 SGHRS, CDR2 YFSETQ. The length of the CDR3 is 15 residues. The CDR3 DNA sequence: TGCGCCAGCAGCTTGGGGCAGAGGGTCAATCAGCCCCAGCATTTT. Encoded protein: CASSLGQRVNQPQHF.

The sample holds one count of this clone. The chain couples TRBV19 to TRBJ2-1, with TRBD2 identical over 10 bases. The CDR3 contains 17 residues. Unmatched junction bases numbered 10, after V lost 6 bases and J lost 2 bases. Germline assignment: CDR1 LNHDA and CDR2 SQIVND (reference sequence). The CDR3 bases are TGTGCCAGTAGCGAAATAGGACTAGCGGACCCCTACAATGAGCAGTTCTTC. It translates to CASSEIGLADPYNEQFF.

This rearrangement joins TRBV27 to TRBJ1-5, with D possibly matching TRBD1 (6 bases). The CDR3 runs to 16 residues. Trimming shortened V by 7 bases and J by 3 bases, and 19 bases separated the two germline ends. Germline loops: CDR1 MNHEY, CDR2 SMNVEV (reference sequence). As DNA, the CDR3 is TGTGCCAGCAAAAGCTCGGGGGGCAGCAACAATCAGCCCCAGCATTTT. Encoded protein: CASKSSGGSNNQPQHF.

This chain joins TRBV3-1 (or the pseudogene TRBV3-2) and TRBJ1-3, with 8 bases matching TRBD1. Per germline, CDR1 LGHDT and CDR2 YNNKEL (reference sequence). The CDR3 has 19 amino acids. J lost 0 bases, V lost 9 bases, and 19 bases had no gene match. The CDR3 DNA follows: TGTGCCAGTACCCAGGGGGCTACCTCTCGCGTGCGCTCTGGAAACACCATATATTTT. Protein sequence: CASTQGATSRVRSGNTIYF.

The V call is TRBV5-1, the J call TRBJ2-5; 7 bases are shared with TRBD1. V lost 4 bases to trimming and J lost 1 base; unmatched junction nucleotides: 4. Germline V gene lookup returns CDR1 SGHRS and CDR2 YFSETQ. The CDR3 runs to 14 residues. For the CDR3, the DNA is TGCGCCAGCAGCCCCGGGACAGTCCAAGAGACCCAGTACTTC. Encoded protein: CASSPGTVQETQYF.

The V and J genes are TRBV3-1 (or the pseudogene TRBV3-2) and TRBJ1-2, with D unclear. The germline V gene encodes CDR1 LGHDT and CDR2 YNNKEL (reference sequence). The CDR3 has 14 amino acids. V lost 4 bases, J lost 4 bases, and 13 bases lay in between. CDR3: CASSPTGRSYGYTF. The CDR3 bases are TGTGCCAGCAGCCCCACCGGCCGGAGCTATGGCTACACCTTC.

This chain uses TRBV27 with TRBJ2-7, with D possibly TRBD2 on 5 matching bases. This CDR3 has 14 residues. In germline, CDR1 is MNHEY, CDR2 SMNVEV (reference sequence). The V end was cut by 4 bases, the J end by 3 bases, with 13 bases between. CDR3 protein: CASSYETTGYEQYF. The CDR3, as DNA: TGTGCCAGCAGTTATGAGACTACGGGCTACGAGCAGTACTTC.

J is TRBJ2-1 and V is TRBV24-1; D not resolved. The CDR3 has 13 residues. Trimming took 4 bases from V and 6 from J, leaving 9 bases between them. The V gene's germline CDR1 is KGHDR and CDR2 SFDVKD. This CDR3 is CATSETRGNEQFF. CDR3 in DNA: TGTGCCACCAGTGAAACGAGAGGCAATGAGCAGTTCTTC.

This rearrangement joins TRBV9 to TRBJ1-2; D is ambiguous. This CDR3 spans 15 amino acids. Germline V gene lookup returns CDR1 SGDLS and CDR2 YYNGEE. The V end was cut by 0 bases, the J end by 4 bases, with 13 bases between. The CDR3 nucleotides are TGTGCCAGCAGCGTAGATAAGACCCCGGGCTATGGCTACACCTTC. Protein sequence: CASSVDKTPGYGYTF.

This rearrangement joins TRBV3-1 (or the pseudogene TRBV3-2) to TRBJ1-1; possibly TRBD1 for D (5 bases). The ends were cut back, 2 bases at V and 6 bases at J, with 10 bases in the middle. The CDR3 runs 13 residues. In germline, CDR1 is LGHDT, CDR2 YNNKEL (reference sequence). The CDR3 protein is CASSQFGGAEAFF. The CDR3 region has the DNA TGTGCCAGCAGCCAATTCGGGGGGGCTGAAGCTTTCTTT.

The chain recombines TRBV7-9 with TRBJ2-3, with 12 bases matching TRBD2. CDR1 and CDR2 (germline): SEHNR, FQNEAQ (reference sequence). The V and J ends lost 5 bases and 3 bases, in that order; junction bases with no gene match: 3. The CDR3 is made up of 15 amino acids. The CDR3 coding sequence is TGTGCCAGCAGCGTGCTAGCGGGAGGGACAGATACGCAGTATTTT. Amino acids: CASSVLAGGTDTQYF.

The rearrangement joins TRBV19 to TRBJ1-5; tentatively, D is TRBD1 (5 bases). The CDR3 consists of 15 residues. Germline CDR1 LNHDA, CDR2 SQIVND (reference sequence). V lost 1 base to trimming and J lost 4 bases, with 11 bases between them. The CDR3 reads CASSIVGVGNQPQHF. The CDR3 coding sequence is TGTGCCAGTAGTATAGTGGGGGTAGGAAATCAGCCCCAGCATTTT.

This chain joins TRBV5-5 and TRBJ1-6, with D unresolved. The CDR3 runs to 15 residues. Looked up from germline, CDR1 is SGHKS and CDR2 is YYEKEE (reference sequence). Between the trimmed V and J ends, which lost 1 base and 11 bases, there was a span of 16 bases. The CDR3 DNA is TGTGCCAGCAGCTTGAGCCGACCAGACTTTCCACCCCTCCACTTT. The encoded protein is CASSLSRPDFPPLHF.

This chain connects TRBV5-1 to TRBJ2-1, with a possible D match to TRBD1 (5 bases). This CDR3 contains 12 residues. Between the trimmed V and J ends, which lost 2 bases and 9 bases, there was a span of 9 bases. In germline, CDR1 is SGHRS, CDR2 YFSETQ. The CDR3 region has the DNA TGCGCCAGCAGCTTCCAGGGCAGTGAGCAGTTCTTC. Protein: CASSFQGSEQFF. Variable domain in full (rest from reference TRBV5-1 and TRBJ2-1): KAGVTQTPRYLIKTRGQQVTLSCSPISGHRSVSWYQQTPGQGLQFLFEYFSETQRNKGNFPGRFSGRQFSNSRSEMNVSTLELGDSALYLCASSFQGSEQFFGPGTRLTVL.

This sequence joins TRBV4-2 and TRBJ1-4, with TRBD1 as a possible D gene (5 bases). Looked up from germline, CDR1 is LGHNA and CDR2 is YNFKEQ. Trimming left V 0 bases short and J 7 bases short, with 15 bases between. The CDR3 has 16 residues. In nucleotides, the CDR3 is TGTGCCAGCAGCCAAGAAATAACGATGGGGGGTGAAAAACTGTTTTTT. It specifies CASSQEITMGGEKLFF.

This rearrangement joins TRBV6-4 to TRBJ2-3, with 9 bases that match TRBD2. The germline V gene encodes CDR1 MRHNA and CDR2 SNTAGT. This CDR3 spans 15 amino acids. V gave up 1 base and J gave up 5 bases; unmatched junction bases: 4. CDR3 loop: CASSDLSGGRDTQYF. In nucleotides, the CDR3 is TGTGCCAGCAGTGACTTGAGCGGGGGGAGAGATACGCAGTATTTT.

The chain links TRBV29-1 to TRBJ1-5; D is unresolved. Germline lookup yields CDR1 SQVTM and CDR2 ANQGSEA. The V end was cut by 4 bases, the J end by 4 bases, with 8 bases between. The CDR3 loop spans 12 amino acids. The CDR3 protein is CSVGTRNQPQHF. CDR3 DNA: TGCAGCGTTGGGACCAGAAATCAGCCCCAGCATTTT.

V is TRBV29-1 and J is TRBJ2-1, with D unclear. V lost 3 bases and J 4 bases, leaving 4 bases between the germline ends. The CDR3 covers 11 residues. Germline V gives CDR1 SQVTM, CDR2 ANQGSEA. The CDR3 bases are TGCAGCGTTGATTGGTACAATGAGCAGTTCTTC. Translated: CSVDWYNEQFF.

The CDR3 loop is CASSTGYEETDTQYF. CDR3 coding DNA: TGTGCCAGTAGTACAGGGTATGAAGAAACAGATACGCAGTATTTT. This chain links TRBV19 with TRBJ2-3, with D possibly being TRBD1 (5 bases). The germline V and J ends were trimmed by 4 bases and 3 bases, with 14 bases remaining between them. Germline V lookup: CDR1 LNHDA, CDR2 SQIVND (reference sequence). The CDR3 runs 15 residues. Drawing the rest from reference TRBV19 and TRBJ2-3, the complete variable domain is DGGITQSPKYLFRKEGQNVTLSCEQNLNHDAMYWYRQDPGQGLRLIYYSQIVNDFQKGDIAEGYSVSREKKESFPLTVTSAQKNPTAFYLCASSTGYEETDTQYFGPGTRLTVL.

This clone appeared a single time. The CDR3 here is CASPDRLNSPLHF. The CDR3 bases are TGTGCCAGCCCTGACAGGTTAAATTCACCCCTCCACTTT. This chain links TRBV27 with TRBJ1-6; possible D gene TRBD1, 6 bases. Trimming cost V 8 bases and J 7 bases, with 12 bases left between them. The germline gives CDR1 MNHEY, CDR2 SMNVEV (reference sequence). This CDR3 has 13 amino acids.